A selection of T cell receptor beta chains follows, all from one sample in a study of shared clonotypes between healthy human individuals. Profiled with immunoSEQ multiplex PCR; TCRdb holds only in-frame clones, not every one. The data contain about 960,000 clones, roughly 72% of them singletons. The specimen sequenced was memory CD4+ T cells sorted from blood. The receptors derive from a man between 18 and 35 years old in good health. Each CDR3 is given with its conserved first and last residue. A D gene is named only where the DNA matches it firmly. Clone size is not always given. Where it is, it says once, few, many or a class for expanded clones.

clone_size d_call j_call v_call cdr3_nt cdr3_aa
once NA TRBJ2-7 TRBV6-5 TGTGCCAGCAGTCCAGGGGGGTTTACTTCCTACGAGCAGTACTTC CASSPGGFTSYEQYF
NA NA TRBJ1-1 TRBV6-5 TGTGCCAGCAGTTACAATACGGACACTGAAGCTTTCTTT CASSYNTDTEAFF
NA TRBD2 TRBJ2-5 TRBV2 TGTGCCAGCAGGAGCGGGAGGGGGTACTTC CASRSGRGYF
NA NA TRBJ2-3 TRBV6-5 TGTGCCAGCAGTTACTCCGGGACTGGCACAGATACGCAGTATTTT CASSYSGTGTDTQYF
NA NA TRBJ1-5 TRBV19 TGTGCCAGTAGTCTCGGATTTAATCAGCCCCAGCATTTT CASSLGFNQPQHF
NA NA TRBJ2-3 TRBV5-6 TGTGCCAGCAGCTTGAGGCTAGCCGCAGATACGCAGTATTTT CASSLRLAADTQYF
once NA TRBJ1-4 TRBV28 TGTGCCAGCAGTCTAGGGGGGCTTCTTGAAAAACTGTTTTTT CASSLGGLLEKLFF
NA NA TRBJ1-2 TRBV5-4 TGTGCCAGCAGCTTGTTTCAGGGTAACTATGGCTACACCTTC CASSLFQGNYGYTF
NA NA TRBJ2-2 TRBV18 TGTGCCAGCTCCCCAGGGAAAGCCGGCGGGGAGCTGTTTTTT CASSPGKAGGELFF
NA NA TRBJ2-3 TRBV5-4 TGTGCCAGTTTCGACAGGATAGGGGCAGATACGCAGTATTTT CASFDRIGADTQYF
NA TRBD1 TRBJ1-2 TRBV2 TGTGCCAGCGGCCGGACAGGGAGCTATGGCTACACCTTC CASGRTGSYGYTF
once NA TRBJ1-2 TRBV6-1 TGTGCCAGCAGTGAGCCGGGAGCAAGTGGCTACACCTTC CASSEPGASGYTF
NA NA TRBJ2-5 TRBV6-5 TGTGCCAGCAGCCGGGGTGGCAGGGGAGGTGAGACCCAGTACTTC CASSRGGRGGETQYF
NA TRBD2 TRBJ2-5 TRBV7-2 TGTGCCAGCAGCTTTATCATAGCGGGGGGGAGGGAGACCCAGTACTTC CASSFIIAGGRETQYF
NA NA TRBJ1-2 TRBV6-1 TGTGCCAGCAGTGTTGAAGGGGCAAGAGGCTACACCTTC CASSVEGARGYTF
NA NA TRBJ1-3 TRBV2 TGTGCCAGCAGTGAACAGGTGATCTCTGGAAACACCATATATTTT CASSEQVISGNTIYF
NA NA TRBJ1-2 TRBV6-1 TGTGCCAGCAGTGAAGCGGTGACACTCAATGGCTACACCTTC CASSEAVTLNGYTF
NA NA TRBJ1-2 TRBV5-1 TGCGCCAGCAGCTTGACCGCATCTAACTATGGCTACACCTTC CASSLTASNYGYTF
NA TRBD1 TRBJ2-7 TRBV19 TGTGCCAGTAGTACGGCGACAGGGGGGATATACTACGAGCAGTACTTC CASSTATGGIYYEQYF
NA TRBD2 TRBJ2-5 TRBV5-1 TGCGCCAGCAGCTCCCCGACTAGCGGGACAATTCATGAGACCCAGTACTTC CASSSPTSGTIHETQYF
NA NA TRBJ1-2 TRBV5-3 TGTGCTACCCTAACAGTTTATGGCTACACCTTC CATLTVYGYTF
NA NA TRBJ2-5 TRBV4-1 TGCGCCAGCAGCCAAGATGGGGTCGGGGCCCAGTACTTC CASSQDGVGAQYF
few NA TRBJ1-1 TRBV5-6 TGTGCCAGCAGACCCGGGGGGAGGAAGAACACTGAAGCTTTCTTT CASRPGGRKNTEAFF
NA TRBD1 TRBJ2-6 TRBV5-4 TGTGCCAGCAGACTTGGGGGAAGGGGGCCTGGGGCCAACGTCCTGACTTTC CASRLGGRGPGANVLTF
NA NA TRBJ2-2 TRBV20-1 TGCAGTGTGGGTCCCGGGGAGCTGTTTTTT CSVGPGELFF
NA NA TRBJ1-2 TRBV7-9 TGTGCCAGCAGCCCCAACTCGAACGCTAACTATGGCTACACCTTC CASSPNSNANYGYTF
NA NA TRBJ1-6 TRBV6-6 TGTGCCAGCAGTTACTCCGGCAGGGATAATTCACCCCTCCACTTT CASSYSGRDNSPLHF
NA TRBD2 TRBJ2-5 TRBV9 TGTGCCAGCAGCGACCCCGCGGCTAGCGGGGGCCGGAGAGAGACCCAGTACTTC CASSDPAASGGRRETQYF
NA TRBD1 TRBJ1-6 TRBV18 TGTGCCAGCTCCCCGGGACAGGCCTCGAGCTCCTATAATTCACCCCTCCACTTT CASSPGQASSSYNSPLHF
NA TRBD1 TRBJ1-4 TRBV18 TGTGCCAGCTCACCCAGGACAGGGGCCAATGAAAAACTGTTTTTT CASSPRTGANEKLFF
NA NA TRBJ1-1 TRBV6-6 TGTGCCAGCAGGGAGGTAGGGGCGGTCACTGAAGCTTTCTTT CASREVGAVTEAFF
few NA TRBJ1-3 TRBV5-1 TGCGCCAGCAGCTCCTCCTCTGTGAACGGAAACACCATATATTTT CASSSSSVNGNTIYF
NA TRBD1 TRBJ2-7 TRBV9 TGTGCCAGCAACAGGGGCGACTCCTACGAGCAGTACTTC CASNRGDSYEQYF